This is a list of T cell receptor beta chains from one sample in a study of cytomegalovirus exposure and HLA in healthy donors. Repertoires were generated with immunoSEQ multiplex PCR, while TCRdb's copy carries only in-frame clones and drops some. Altogether about 94,000 clones are present, about 80% being singletons, with the ten largest covering about 0.69%. The sequenced material came from PBMCs. The receptors come from a woman in her fifties or sixties in good health and CMV-seronegative. The CDR3 runs from the conserved cysteine through the conserved F or W. The D gene is left open where the match is weak. The size of a clone is reported for some rows only, either as once, few or many, or as a class for expanded clones.

>TRBD1|TRBJ2-3|TRBV9|NA
CASSPRQGFSTDTQYF
TGTGCCAGCAGCCCAAGACAGGGGTTTAGCACAGATACGCAGTATTTT
>TRBD2|TRBJ2-7|TRBV4-1|NA
CASSQWGLAGGPGSYEQYF
TGCGCCAGCAGCCAGTGGGGACTAGCGGGAGGGCCGGGTTCCTACGAGCAGTACTTC
>TRBD1|TRBJ1-5|TRBV9|NA
CASSPSLQGAGGYSNQPQHF
TGTGCCAGCAGCCCCAGCCTACAGGGGGCAGGCGGATATAGCAATCAGCCCCAGCATTTT
>NA|TRBJ2-1|TRBV29-1|NA
CSVVVSYYNEQFF
TGCAGCGTTGTAGTCTCGTACTACAATGAGCAGTTCTTC
>NA|TRBJ1-2|TRBV29-1|few
CSVDIRAGDNYGYTF
TGCAGCGTTGATATTAGGGCAGGGGATAACTATGGCTACACCTTC
>TRBD1|TRBJ2-1|TRBV4-2|NA
CASSLGQGSNEQFF
TGTGCCAGCAGCCTGGGACAGGGGAGCAATGAGCAGTTCTTC
>NA|TRBJ2-7|TRBV6-5|NA
CASSYGKGGRTYEQYF
TGTGCCAGCAGTTACGGTAAAGGTGGCAGGACCTACGAGCAGTACTTC
>TRBD1|TRBJ1-1|TRBV19|NA
CASRSRDRLANTEAFF
TGTGCCAGTCGAAGCCGGGACAGGCTAGCGAACACTGAAGCTTTCTTT
>NA|TRBJ1-3|TRBV10-3|once
CAISETSITSGNTIYF
TGTGCCATCAGTGAGACGAGCATCACCTCTGGAAACACCATATATTTT
>TRBD2|TRBJ2-6|TRBV15|NA
CATSREGVLAGPRANVLTF
TGTGCCACCAGCAGAGAAGGGGTACTAGCGGGACCGAGGGCCAACGTCCTGACTTTC
>TRBD1|TRBJ1-5|TRBV7-8|NA
CASSPRDRVQPQHF
TGTGCCAGCAGCCCGCGGGACAGGGTTCAGCCCCAGCATTTT
>NA|TRBJ1-5|TRBV28|few
CASSFSGLNQPQHF
TGTGCCAGCAGTTTTTCAGGACTCAATCAGCCCCAGCATTTT
>NA|TRBJ1-2|TRBV5-1|NA
CASSLGQPNYGYTF
TGCGCCAGCAGCCTAGGACAGCCTAACTATGGCTACACCTTC
>NA|TRBJ1-5|TRBV28|few
CAAGQPQHF
TGTGCCGCGGGGCAGCCCCAGCATTTT
>TRBD1|TRBJ1-2|TRBV29-1|NA
CSVPTGGYNYGYTF
TGCAGCGTTCCTACAGGGGGCTACAACTATGGCTACACCTTC
>NA|TRBJ2-5|TRBV28|once
CASSEQGLGETQYF
TGTGCCAGCAGTGAACAGGGCCTCGGGGAGACCCAGTACTTC
>NA|TRBJ2-1|TRBV4-1|NA
CASSAPPGQGHNEQFF
TGCGCCAGCAGCGCCCCACCGGGCCAGGGGCACAATGAGCAGTTCTTC
>NA|TRBJ1-5|TRBV28|few
CASTIQGNNQPQHF
TGTGCCAGCACGATCCAGGGAAACAATCAGCCCCAGCATTTT
>NA|TRBJ1-1|TRBV28|NA
CASSLVVNTEAFF
TGTGCCAGCAGTTTAGTAGTGAACACTGAAGCTTTCTTT
>TRBD2|TRBJ2-1|TRBV5-6|NA
CASSPLTGSGLARYNEQFF
TGTGCCAGCAGCCCGTTGACAGGGTCGGGACTAGCCAGATACAATGAGCAGTTCTTC
>NA|TRBJ2-5|TRBV30|NA
CAWSVLQETQYF
TGTGCCTGGAGTGTACTCCAAGAGACCCAGTACTTC
>TRBD1|TRBJ1-2|TRBV5-1|NA
CASSAGTGGSTYGYTF
TGCGCCAGCAGCGCCGGGACAGGGGGTTCTACCTATGGCTACACCTTC
>NA|TRBJ1-2|TRBV2|NA
CASSERVRGGGYTF
TGTGCCAGCAGTGAAAGGGTTAGGGGAGGTGGCTACACCTTC
>TRBD2|TRBJ2-3|TRBV7-9|NA
CSSSSGTSGGTDTQYF
TGTTCCAGCAGCTCCGGGACTAGCGGGGGTACAGATACGCAGTATTTT
>TRBD1|TRBJ1-2|TRBV4-3|few
CASSTLTGGDGYTF
TGCGCCAGCAGCACACTGACAGGGGGCGATGGCTACACCTTC
>TRBD1|TRBJ1-2|TRBV6-5|NA
CASSLAGTGNNYGYTF
TGTGCCAGCAGTTTGGCGGGGACAGGGAATAACTATGGCTACACCTTC
>NA|TRBJ2-5|TRBV19|NA
CASSIRRDETQYF
TGTGCCAGTAGTATAAGGAGGGACGAGACCCAGTACTTC